Sequencing of this T cell receptor beta chain was carried out in a study of cytomegalovirus exposure and HLA in healthy donors. On the study more broadly: Genotyping of roughly 400 donors showed that roughly 80% belonged to the Caucasian-associated ancestry cluster.

Broader study findings: With later analysis, a missense DCLRE1C variant became linked to TCR beta V- and J-gene trimming. Only CMV serostatus was available as immune exposure information.

Trimming cost V 2 bases and J 2 bases; bases outside gene matches: 4. Germline CDR1 MNHEY, CDR2 SVGAGI. This CDR3 region has 15 residues. Worth noting for this clone: Antigen specificity is unknown.

Amplification used 60 Vbeta primers and 13 Jbeta primers. Measured with immunoSEQ multiplex PCR; TCRdb has only the in-frame clones, and not every one. Of roughly 130,000 clones listed, approximately 72% are singletons. This receptor was taken from an older woman in good health and CMV-seronegative. The chain has TRBV6-5 and TRBJ2-7; TRBD1 aligns across 9 bases. Sequenced input: PBMCs. The CDR3 sequence is CASSYTGTGPYEQYF. For the CDR3, the DNA is TGTGCCAGCAGTTACACCGGGACAGGGCCCTACGAGCAGTACTTC.